Listed below are T cell receptor beta chains from one sample, sequenced in a study of blood T cell repertoires in COVID-19. Assay used: immunoSEQ multiplex PCR; TCRdb lists only in-frame clones, some missing. The sample includes approximately 90,000 clones, over 70% of them seen just once. Material for sequencing was peripheral blood. These receptors were taken from an elderly man with active or convalescent COVID-19. CDR3s include the opening cysteine and the closing phenylalanine or tryptophan. Each record gives: CDR3 length, V gene, D gene, J gene, clone size, CDR3 DNA, CDR3 protein. D genes are given only for firm matches. Some rows have no size entry. The others give once, few or many, or a class for an expanded clone.

15	TRBV6-2/TRBV6-3	TRBD1	TRBJ2-7	-	TGTGCCAGCAGTTACCCGGGACAGGGTGTCTACGAGCAGTACTTC	CASSYPGQGVYEQYF
14	TRBV5-6	-	TRBJ2-5	-	TGTGCCAGCAGCTTCTTAGGCACAGAAGAGACCCAGTACTTC	CASSFLGTEETQYF
19	TRBV9	TRBD1	TRBJ2-1	once	TGTGCCAGCAGCGTAGATTTAGAGGACAGGGCCTTCTCCTACAATGAGCAGTTCTTC	CASSVDLEDRAFSYNEQFF
11	TRBV19	-	TRBJ1-4	-	TGTGCCAGTAGGACTTCTGAAAAACTGTTTTTT	CASRTSEKLFF
14	TRBV7-2	-	TRBJ1-1	once	TGTGCCAGCGGGCCATGGGTGGCGAACACTGAAGCTTTCTTT	CASGPWVANTEAFF
14	TRBV3-1/TRBV3-2	-	TRBJ2-2	-	TGTGCCAGCAGCTCACTCAGGGCAACCGGGGAGCTGTTTTTT	CASSSLRATGELFF
14	TRBV6-5	TRBD1	TRBJ2-1	-	TGTGCCACCCGCCGGGACAGGGTCTACAATGAGCAGTTCTTC	CATRRDRVYNEQFF
15	TRBV18	TRBD1	TRBJ1-5	-	TGTGCCAGCTCGCAGGGACAGGGGGCCGGTCAGCCCCAGCATTTT	CASSQGQGAGQPQHF
14	TRBV7-2	-	TRBJ1-2	-	TGTGCCAGCAGCTTAGGCCCCAGGGACTATGGCTACACCTTC	CASSLGPRDYGYTF
11	TRBV12-3/TRBV12-4	-	TRBJ1-2	-	TGTGCCAGCCATGGGGCGAGGAGCTACACCTTC	CASHGARSYTF